This is a list of T cell receptor beta chains from one sample in a study of cytomegalovirus exposure and HLA in healthy donors. Profiling relied on immunoSEQ multiplex PCR, and the TCRdb table lists in-frame clones only, not all of them. In the table there are roughly 150,000 clones, over 70% of which are singletons. The source material was PBMCs. The origin of the receptors is a male donor in good health and CMV-seronegative. Each CDR3 is given with its conserved first and last residue. D genes are given only for firm matches. Size is stated for part of the rows, as once, few or many counts, or as a class when the clone is expanded.

v_call	d_call	clone_size	j_call	cdr3_length	cdr3_nt	cdr3_aa
TRBV19	NA	NA	TRBJ1-1	15	TGTGCCAGTAGCCTAGCGGACTCAGGGAACACTGAAGCTTTCTTT	CASSLADSGNTEAFF
TRBV19	TRBD2	NA	TRBJ2-3	15	TGTGCCAGTTCGGACAGTCAGACTAGCGTCCATACGCAGTATTTT	CASSDSQTSVHTQYF
TRBV19	NA	NA	TRBJ2-1	15	TGTGCCAGTACAAGGCGGCTACCATCCTACAATGAGCAGTTCTTC	CASTRRLPSYNEQFF
TRBV18	TRBD2	NA	TRBJ2-7	16	TGTGCCAGCTCAACTCAAAGCGGGACTCCCGCGGTGGAGCAGTACTTC	CASSTQSGTPAVEQYF
TRBV19	NA	once	TRBJ1-2	17	TGTGCCAGTTCAGACCCACGGGTGGGGAGAGCTAACTATGGCTACACCTTC	CASSDPRVGRANYGYTF
TRBV11-1	NA	NA	TRBJ2-3	16	TGTGCCAGCAGCCCCCGGGACACGTGGGGTCAAGATACGCAGTATTTT	CASSPRDTWGQDTQYF
TRBV19	NA	NA	TRBJ1-5	17	TGTGCCAGTAGTCCGACGGACGGGAGCTATAGCAATCAGCCCCAGCATTTT	CASSPTDGSYSNQPQHF
TRBV19	TRBD1	few	TRBJ2-7	15	TGTGCCAGTAGTATGCCACAGGGGGAATCCTACGAGCAGTACTTC	CASSMPQGESYEQYF
TRBV5-5	NA	NA	TRBJ2-7	15	TGTGCCAGCAGCTTTGGACAGCTCTTAGCTCGGGAGCAGTACTTC	CASSFGQLLAREQYF
TRBV11-3	NA	NA	TRBJ2-2	14	TGTGCCAGCAGCTCCTACAGGGCCAACGGGGAGCTGTTTTTT	CASSSYRANGELFF
TRBV19	TRBD1	NA	TRBJ1-1	15	TGTGCCAGTAAGGGGTTCGGGACAGGTCTCACTGAAGCTTTCTTT	CASKGFGTGLTEAFF
TRBV4-3	NA	NA	TRBJ2-1	16	TGCGCCAGCAGCCAGCTCAGCGGAAGCTCCTACAATGAGCAGTTCTTC	CASSQLSGSSYNEQFF
TRBV28	NA	once	TRBJ1-4	16	TGTGCCAGCACTTCGGGCAGTACAGGGTCTAATGAAAAACTGTTTTTT	CASTSGSTGSNEKLFF
TRBV6-4	TRBD1	few	TRBJ2-3	15	TGTGCCAGCAGTGGCCGGGACAGGGTTGAAGATACGCAGTATTTT	CASSGRDRVEDTQYF
TRBV18	TRBD1	NA	TRBJ1-3	15	TGTGCCAGCTCACCTCAGGGGGCCGATGGAAACACCATATATTTT	CASSPQGADGNTIYF
TRBV5-1	NA	NA	TRBJ1-1	13	TGCGCCAGCAGCTTGGCGGGGAACACTGAAGCTTTCTTT	CASSLAGNTEAFF
TRBV6-5	TRBD2	few	TRBJ2-7	14	TGTGCCAGCAGCCCGACTAGCGGGAGATACGAGCAGTACTTC	CASSPTSGRYEQYF
TRBV29-1	TRBD1	NA	TRBJ1-1	13	TGCAGCGAGAGGGACAGGGAGAACACTGAAGCTTTCTTT	CSERDRENTEAFF
TRBV28	TRBD1	NA	TRBJ1-2	15	TGTGCCAGCAGCCCCCCGGGACAGGGATACTATGGCTACACCTTC	CASSPPGQGYYGYTF
TRBV9	TRBD1	NA	TRBJ1-1	14	TGTGCCAGCAGCCCGGACAGGATTAACACTGAAGCTTTCTTT	CASSPDRINTEAFF
TRBV5-8	TRBD1	NA	TRBJ1-4	15	TGTGCCAGCAGCTTGGGGACAGGGGGGATTGAAAAACTGTTTTTT	CASSLGTGGIEKLFF
TRBV28	TRBD1	NA	TRBJ2-7	15	TGTGCCAGCAGGTCGGGACAGGGGGCCCTCTACGAGCAGTACTTC	CASRSGQGALYEQYF